Listed below are T cell receptor beta chains from one sample, sequenced in a study of CD8 T cells in ankylosing spondylitis. TCRdb independently ran MiXCR on the 5' RACE reads; one entry per CDR3 protein. The data contain 230,000 or so distinct CDR3 sequences, about 24% of them singletons. The sample comprised blood, either unsorted or a sorted T cell fraction (not recorded which). These TCRs come from a male donor with ankylosing spondylitis or in good health (not recorded which). The conserved cysteine and the conserved F or W are not part of the CDR3 here. Size tells how often a clone was seen (once, few, many) or the class of an expanded clone, and some rows leave it out.

CDR3aa: ASSDEKGMDYT; j_gene: TRBJ1-2; len: 11; abundance: many; v_gene: TRBV6-4
CDR3aa: ASSKEDGERTPDEKLF; j_gene: TRBJ1-4; len: 16; abundance: NA; v_gene: TRBV21-1
CDR3aa: ASSSLSVYQETQY; j_gene: TRBJ2-5; len: 13; abundance: NA; v_gene: TRBV12-3/TRBV12-4
CDR3aa: ASYSTENNEQF; j_gene: TRBJ2-1; len: 11; abundance: once; v_gene: TRBV9
CDR3aa: SATQGANTEAF; j_gene: TRBJ1-1; len: 11; abundance: many; v_gene: TRBV29-1
CDR3aa: SARVGTNPDTQY; j_gene: TRBJ2-3; len: 12; abundance: many; v_gene: TRBV20-1
CDR3aa: SAGLTDTQY; j_gene: TRBJ2-3; len: 9; abundance: many; v_gene: TRBV20-1
CDR3aa: ASRATGIGTQY; j_gene: TRBJ2-5; len: 11; abundance: NA; v_gene: TRBV28
CDR3aa: SATSLEQETQY; j_gene: TRBJ2-5; len: 11; abundance: many; v_gene: TRBV20-1
CDR3aa: SAPVSGEETQY; j_gene: TRBJ2-5; len: 11; abundance: NA; v_gene: TRBV20-1
CDR3aa: SATGGQADEQY; j_gene: TRBJ2-7; len: 11; abundance: many; v_gene: TRBV29-1
CDR3aa: ASRQSASYEQY; j_gene: TRBJ2-7; len: 11; abundance: NA; v_gene: TRBV28
CDR3aa: ASSLLAGAQEQY; j_gene: TRBJ2-7; len: 12; abundance: many; v_gene: TRBV27
CDR3aa: ASSANSGGYNEQF; j_gene: TRBJ2-1; len: 13; abundance: few; v_gene: TRBV7-8
CDR3aa: ASSLGPGAIFEAF; j_gene: TRBJ1-1; len: 13; abundance: many; v_gene: TRBV27